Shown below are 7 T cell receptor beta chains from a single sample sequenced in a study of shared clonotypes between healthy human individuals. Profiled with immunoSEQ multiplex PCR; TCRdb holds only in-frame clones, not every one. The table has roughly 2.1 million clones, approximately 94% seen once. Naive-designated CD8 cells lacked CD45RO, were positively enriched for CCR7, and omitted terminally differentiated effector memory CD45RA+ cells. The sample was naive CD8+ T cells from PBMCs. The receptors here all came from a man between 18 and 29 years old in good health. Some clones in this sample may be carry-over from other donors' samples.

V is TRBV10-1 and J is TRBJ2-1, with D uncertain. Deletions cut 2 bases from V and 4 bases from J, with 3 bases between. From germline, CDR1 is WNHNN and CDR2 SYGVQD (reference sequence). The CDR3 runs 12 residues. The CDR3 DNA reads TGCGCCAGCAGTGAGAGATACAATGAGCAGTTCTTC. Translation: CASSERYNEQFF.

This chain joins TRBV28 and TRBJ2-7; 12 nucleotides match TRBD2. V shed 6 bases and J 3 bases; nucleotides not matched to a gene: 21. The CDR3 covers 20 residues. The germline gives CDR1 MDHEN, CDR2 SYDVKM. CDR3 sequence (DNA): TGTGCCAGCAGCCCCTCCACAAGACTAGCGGGAGTGTCCACGGACTACGAGCAGTACTTC. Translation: CASSPSTRLAGVSTDYEQYF.

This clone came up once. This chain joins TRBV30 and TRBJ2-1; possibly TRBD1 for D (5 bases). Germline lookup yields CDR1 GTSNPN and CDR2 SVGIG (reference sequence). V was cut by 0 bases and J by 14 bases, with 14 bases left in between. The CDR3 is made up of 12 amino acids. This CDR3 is CAWSVPGTREFF. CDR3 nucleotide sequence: TGTGCCTGGAGTGTACCGGGCACCAGGGAGTTCTTC.

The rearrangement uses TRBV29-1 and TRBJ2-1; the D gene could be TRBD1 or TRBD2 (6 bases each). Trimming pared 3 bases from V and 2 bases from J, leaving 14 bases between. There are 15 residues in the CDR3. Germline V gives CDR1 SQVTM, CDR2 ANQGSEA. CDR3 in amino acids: CSVDYRGVPYNEQFF. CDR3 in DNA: TGCAGCGTTGACTATAGGGGGGTACCCTACAATGAGCAGTTCTTC.

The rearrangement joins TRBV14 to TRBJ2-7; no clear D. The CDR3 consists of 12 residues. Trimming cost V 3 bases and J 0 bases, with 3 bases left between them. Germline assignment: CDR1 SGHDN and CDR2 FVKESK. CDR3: CASSHLSYEQYF. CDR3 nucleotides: TGTGCCAGCAGCCACCTCTCCTACGAGCAGTACTTC.

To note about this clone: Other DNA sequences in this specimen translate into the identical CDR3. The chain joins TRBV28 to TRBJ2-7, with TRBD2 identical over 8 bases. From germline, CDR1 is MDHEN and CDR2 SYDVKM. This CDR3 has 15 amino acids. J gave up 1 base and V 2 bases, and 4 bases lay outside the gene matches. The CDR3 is CASSLVLAGSYEQYF. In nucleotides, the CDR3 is TGTGCCAGCAGTTTAGTGTTAGCGGGGTCCTACGAGCAGTACTTC.

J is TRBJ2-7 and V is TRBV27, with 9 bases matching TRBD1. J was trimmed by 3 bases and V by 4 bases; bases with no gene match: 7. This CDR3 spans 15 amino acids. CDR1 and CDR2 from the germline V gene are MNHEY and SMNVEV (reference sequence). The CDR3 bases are TGTGCCAGCAGTTCCCTAGGGACAGGGATCTACGAGCAGTACTTC. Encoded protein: CASSSLGTGIYEQYF.